This T cell receptor beta chain was captured in a study of shared clonotypes between healthy human individuals (dated by TCRdb to the early 2020s). Broadly, across the study: The cohort comprised two women and three men aged 18 to 49 years. For each donor, CD4 naive and CD4 memory were each given three plates, CD8 naive was given two plates, and CD8 memory was given one plate. Blood TCR repertoires of several healthy adults were deeply sequenced to estimate repertoire size and the extent of clonotype sharing between individuals. Different laboratories and diverse techniques were used to prepare libraries and sequence TCR repertoires, to increase sequencing depth and limit assay-specific biases. Each donor's leukapheresis produced roughly between roughly 0.85 and 9.5 billion PBMCs. The full study reports these points: Only blood was sampled, and tissue TCR repertoires likely differ from those in blood. Estimated clonotype richness was generally larger for naive than for memory subsets. Compared with non-shared clonotypes, clonotypes shared by all four sorted-subset donors had higher generation probabilities. Pairwise subsampling led to the expectation that sequencing depth would affect the degree of clonotype sharing among donors. Across a handful of donors, approximately 5% of naive CD4, roughly 3.5% of naive CD8, 2% to 2.5% of memory CD4, and 0.4% to 0.45% of memory CD8 clonotypes were shared. Rarefaction of sorted-subset datasets indicated incomplete sequencing despite the large sequencing depth. Because the study included a small number of donors, the genetic and exposure-history diversity represented was limited.

TCR CDR3 regions were amplified from genomic DNA by multiplex PCR using the deep immunoSEQ assay. Extracted genomic DNA from each cell subset was spread evenly across all wells of several immunoSEQ 96-well plates, with each plate serving as a replicate. For sorted subsets, roughly 190 ng of genomic DNA, equivalent to some 30,000 T cell genomes, went into each replicate PCR. The purified libraries were quantified using a Qubit 3.0 fluorometer, sized with a Bioanalyzer 2100, and then quantified again using the KAPA Library Quantification kit. A separate single-read 150-cycle Illumina NextSeq 550 flow cell was used to sequence each immunoSEQ 96-well plate. In the original analysis: Because only junctional sequences without quality scores were contained in the immunoSEQ output, filtering matching that applied to full-length reads could not be performed. To assign V/J genes and CDR3, sequences were annotated using PyIR, a Python wrapper for IgBLAST v1.9, with IMGT germline references. Reads were filtered out if the reads had weak V/J assignments (E-value above 1e-6), no CDR3, stop codons, out-of-frame junctions, or ambiguous translated residues. V3J clonotypes were defined as sequences sharing the same inferred V gene, J gene, and CDR3 amino acid sequence. To compute the percentage overlap between repertoires, the number of shared unique clonotypes was divided by the size of the smaller repertoire. Repertoire richness was assessed with RTK rarefaction, the Chao1 estimator, and Recon v2.1 estimates of unobserved clonotypes. Generation probabilities were computed with OLGA for all TCRbeta clonotypes obtained by the gDNA method from several donors. TCRdb obtained this table from immuneACCESS and retained in-frame rearrangements with V and J assigned. These tables miss some clones; where compared with another copy, unresolved V genes account for less than half of the shortfall, and the remainder is unexplained. For V, J and clone size, that table is used; D and trimming come from the DNA. The sample contains over a million clones, around 82% of them found a single time. Of the sample, roughly 0.55% falls within the top ten clones.

The germline V and J ends show losses of 5 bases and 9 bases respectively, and no gene match explains 14 bases of the junction. CDR1 and CDR2 were assigned from the germline V gene as SGHTA and FQGNSA. Measured from the cysteine to the phenylalanine, the CDR3 is 15 residues long. The entry retains the CDR3 DNA only, 45 bases that are in frame from base 1. The donors were healthy, HIV-negative adults who had no recently reported acute infections or vaccinations. Only Caucasian adults living in Nashville, Tennessee, USA were represented among the donors. CD4+ T cells were enriched by magnetic negative selection, after which naive cells were positively selected on CD45RA and the negative fraction was taken as the memory subset. Blood was collected by leukapheresis, and PBMCs were isolated by Ficoll-Histopaque density gradient centrifugation and then cryopreserved in liquid nitrogen vapor phase. Purity and quantity of every magnetically sorted T cell population were checked by analytical flow cytometry. Genomic DNA was isolated from each sorted fraction and quantified by UV absorbance on a Nanodrop 2000c.

On this clone itself: The clone's antigen remains unknown. Base qualities are missing; no much larger clone stands one base away.

The chain employs TRBV7-2 and TRBJ1-2; the central 8 bases match TRBD1. Input material: memory CD4+ T cells from PBMCs. The sample's cell subset or site label, decoded: CD45RA-negative fraction. The receptor comes from a man aged 18 to 29 in good health. Some clones in this sample may be carry-over from other donors' samples. The bases read TGTGCCAGCAGCAACCAGGGGGCCCTTTCTTGGAGCTACACCTTC. This yields the protein CASSNQGALSWSYTF.